The entry below gives a single T cell receptor (beta chain) sequence along with its context. Antigen: not known. This CDR3 region has 13 residues. Deletions cut 7 bases from V and 2 bases from J, with 14 bases between. Germline CDR1 and CDR2: SQVTM and ANQGSEA. This specimen comes from a study of cytomegalovirus exposure and HLA in healthy donors. Background on the study: Later, an analysis reported that the 110 or so validation repertoires had used the same platform as the approximately 670 first-cohort repertoires. Notes on the study in general: CMV antigen specificity of a few CMV-associated chains was confirmed in vitro. With high specificity and sensitivity, the classifier reportedly diagnosed cytomegalovirus status.

The data were produced by immunoSEQ multiplex PCR, yet TCRdb's version contains in-frame clones alone and is incomplete. The sample lists more than 150,000 clones; approximately 88% were seen once. The chain is built from TRBV29-1 and TRBJ1-2; D not certain. Sequencing used PBMCs. The clonotype was recovered from a man between 18 and 35 years old in good health and CMV-seropositive. Here the CDR3 reads CSAPQLGNYGYTF. The CDR3 region has the DNA TGCAGCGCTCCGCAATTGGGCAACTATGGCTACACCTTC.